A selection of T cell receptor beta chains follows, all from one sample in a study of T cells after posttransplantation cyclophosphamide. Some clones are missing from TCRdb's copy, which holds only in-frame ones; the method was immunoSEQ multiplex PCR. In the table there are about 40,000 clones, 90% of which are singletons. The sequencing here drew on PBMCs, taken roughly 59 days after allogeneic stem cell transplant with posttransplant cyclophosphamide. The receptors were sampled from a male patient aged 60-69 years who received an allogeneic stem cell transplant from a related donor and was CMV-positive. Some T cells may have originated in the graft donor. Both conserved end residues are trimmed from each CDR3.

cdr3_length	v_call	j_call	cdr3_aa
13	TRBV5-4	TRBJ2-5	ASRYGENVGETQY
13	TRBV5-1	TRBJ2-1	ASSDKRGGYNEQF
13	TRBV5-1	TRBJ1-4	ASSFQGISGEKLF
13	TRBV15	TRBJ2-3	ATSISGGNPDTQY
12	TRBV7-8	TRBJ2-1	ASSQRDKLRAQF
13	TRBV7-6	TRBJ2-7	ASSGLAGKTYEQY
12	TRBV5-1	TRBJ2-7	ASSPTGGTYEQY
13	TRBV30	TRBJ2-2	AWSSQRGGPGELF
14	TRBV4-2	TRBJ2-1	ASSQEPGGVYNEQF
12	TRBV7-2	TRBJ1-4	ASSFRGWREKLF
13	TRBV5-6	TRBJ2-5	ASSSPSGGQETQY
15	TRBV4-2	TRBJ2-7	ASSQDFWQGQGAEQY
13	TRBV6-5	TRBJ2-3	ASRPSTGVRDTQY
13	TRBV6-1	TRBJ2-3	ASSPPGLVKATQY
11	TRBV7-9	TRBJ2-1	ASSVTGVNEQF
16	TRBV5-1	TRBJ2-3	ASSREKLAGSVTDTQY
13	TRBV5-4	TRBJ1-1	ASSLAEQMNTEAF
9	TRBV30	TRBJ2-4	AWSRGNIQY
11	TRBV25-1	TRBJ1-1	ASSSGFGTEAF
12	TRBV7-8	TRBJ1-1	ASSPGQGNTEAF
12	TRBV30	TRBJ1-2	AWSVQGVDYGYT
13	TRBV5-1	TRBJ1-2	ASSLDSWKSTGYT
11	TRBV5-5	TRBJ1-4	ASSLPGGEKLF
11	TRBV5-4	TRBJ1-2	ASSLDRNYGYT
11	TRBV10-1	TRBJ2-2	ATRDHRAGELF
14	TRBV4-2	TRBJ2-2	ASRPTSGGGEGELF
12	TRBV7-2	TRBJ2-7	ASSSDRGTYEQY
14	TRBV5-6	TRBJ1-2	ASSLSPEWRTYGYT
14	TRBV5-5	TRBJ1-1	ASSFLSGLGSGEAF
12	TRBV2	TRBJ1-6	ASSEGQGEAPLH
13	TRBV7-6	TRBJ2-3	ASSLSSRSTDTQY
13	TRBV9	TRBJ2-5	ASSLTGQVWETQY
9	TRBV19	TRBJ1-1	ASSVDFEAF
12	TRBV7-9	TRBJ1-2	ASSLGDRVGGYT
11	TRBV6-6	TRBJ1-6	ASSENINSPLH
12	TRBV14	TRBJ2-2	ASSQDLVRWELF
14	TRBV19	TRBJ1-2	ASKPHLGQGEYGYT
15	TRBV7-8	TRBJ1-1	ASSSMTGTGSNTEAF
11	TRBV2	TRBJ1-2	ASSEVSGQRWT